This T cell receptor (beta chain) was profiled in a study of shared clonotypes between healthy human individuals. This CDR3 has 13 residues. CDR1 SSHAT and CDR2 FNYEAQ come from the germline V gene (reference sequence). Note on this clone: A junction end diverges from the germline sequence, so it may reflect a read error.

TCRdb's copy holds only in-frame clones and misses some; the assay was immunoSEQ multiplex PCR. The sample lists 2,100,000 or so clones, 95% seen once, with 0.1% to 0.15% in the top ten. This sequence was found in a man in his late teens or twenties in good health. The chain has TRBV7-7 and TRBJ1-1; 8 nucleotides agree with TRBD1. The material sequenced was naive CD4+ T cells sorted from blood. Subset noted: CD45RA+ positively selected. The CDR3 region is CASSPDRVTEAFF. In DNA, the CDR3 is TGTGCTAGCAGCCCGGACAGGGTAACTGAAGCTTTCTTT. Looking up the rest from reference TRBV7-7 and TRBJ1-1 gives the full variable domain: GAGVSQSPRYKVTKRGQDVTLRCDPISSHATLYWYQQALGQGPEFLTYFNYEAQPDKSGLPSDRFSAERPEGSISTLTIQRTEQRDSAMYRCASSPDRVTEAFFGQGTRLTVV.